Below, 32 T cell receptor beta chains from the same sample are listed, as sequenced in a study of T-cell reconstitution after alpha-beta-depleted transplantation in children. Preparation of the TCRbeta library was carried out with unique molecular identifiers. TCRdb re-called the PCR reads with MiXCR, one entry per CDR3 protein. This table holds under 850,000 distinct CDR3 sequences, under 15% found once. Sequences were derived from PBMCs, sampled before TCRalphabeta/CD19-depleted stem cell transplant. The receptors stem from a girl aged 2-10 years with congenital amegakaryocytic thrombocytopenia, due to receive a stem cell transplant.

This clonotype was seen repeatedly, ten times or more. DNA of the CDR3: TGCGCCAGCAGCCTGGGACCGCCTCTTATCTCCTACAATGAGCAGTTCTTC. Protein product: CASSLGPPLISYNEQFF. This chain connects TRBV5-1 to TRBJ2-1; D assignment may be TRBD1 or TRBD2 (5 bases each). This CDR3 has 17 residues. Germline CDR1 reads SGHRS; CDR2 reads YFSETQ. Trimming took off 4 bases at V and 0 bases at J, with 17 bases between the two ends.

The chain links TRBV20-1 to TRBJ2-1; D remains unclear. CDR3 size: 15 residues. Trimming removed 5 bases from V and 2 bases from J, with 16 bases in between. The germline V gene has CDR1 DFQATT and CDR2 SNEGSKA (reference sequence). CDR3 in amino acids: CSAADATHTYNEQFF. The CDR3 DNA is TGCAGTGCTGCGGACGCCACCCATACCTACAATGAGCAGTTCTTC.

The sample holds many counts of this clonotype. This chain links TRBV5-1 with TRBJ2-1; 11 bases match TRBD2. The V gene's germline CDR1 is SGHRS and CDR2 YFSETQ. V lost 3 bases, J lost 2 bases, and 4 bases stayed unmatched. The CDR3 loop spans 16 amino acids. CDR3 sequence reads: CASSSGTSGAYNEQFF. The CDR3 DNA sequence: TGCGCCAGCAGCTCCGGGACTAGCGGAGCCTACAATGAGCAGTTCTTC.

The chain has TRBV20-1 and TRBJ2-5; 12 bases fit TRBD2. CDR1 DFQATT and CDR2 SNEGSKA come from the germline V gene (reference sequence). This CDR3 contains 20 residues. J lost 2 bases, V lost 1 base, and 17 bases had no gene match. For the CDR3, the DNA is TGCAGTGCTAGAGTAGGCGGGCTAGCGGGAGGGTCCCAACGGCAAGAGACCCAGTACTTC. It encodes CSARVGGLAGGSQRQETQYF.

This sequence joins TRBV11-2 and TRBJ1-3; D not resolved. The CDR3 totals 17 residues. The germline V gene encodes CDR1 SGHAT and CDR2 FQNNGV. The V gene lost 3 bases and the J gene lost 0 bases, with 15 bases spanning the gap. CDR3 coding DNA: TGTGCCAGCAGCTTCATAGTGGAACCAGCCTCTGGAAACACCATATATTTT. Translation: CASSFIVEPASGNTIYF.

This clonotype was counted at least ten times. This chain uses TRBV29-1 with TRBJ1-1; no clear D gene. The V gene's germline CDR1 is SQVTM and CDR2 ANQGSEA. The CDR3 totals 14 residues. The V and J ends lost 3 bases and 1 base respectively, with 12 bases between them. This CDR3 reads CSVDGSLQNTEAFF. CDR3 nucleotides: TGCAGCGTTGACGGTTCCCTCCAGAACACTGAAGCTTTCTTT.

This clonotype was recorded at least ten times. This rearrangement joins TRBV5-1 to TRBJ2-2; D is uncertain. V gave up 5 bases and J gave up 6 bases, with 5 bases separating them. Per germline, CDR1 SGHRS and CDR2 YFSETQ. There are 11 residues in the CDR3. Here the CDR3 DNA reads TGCGCCAGCAGTATTTCCGGGGAGCTGTTTTTT. Amino acids: CASSISGELFF.

The V gene is TRBV20-1, the J gene TRBJ1-3; D not certain. V lost 6 bases to trimming and J lost 1 base, with 13 bases between them. The CDR3 spans 14 residues. Germline V CDR1 and CDR2: DFQATT, SNEGSKA (reference sequence). CDR3 sequence: CSAHLLRSGNTIYF. CDR3 coding DNA: TGCAGTGCGCATCTCCTTCGGTCTGGAAACACCATATATTTT.

The chain is built from TRBV5-1 and TRBJ2-3; perhaps TRBD2 as D (6 bases). V shed 3 bases and J shed 6 bases, with 8 bases lying between them. CDR1 and CDR2 from the germline V gene are SGHRS and YFSETQ. This CDR3 region has 12 residues. The CDR3 DNA follows: TGCGCCAGCAGCTGGGAGGTTGATACGCAGTATTTT. It yields the protein CASSWEVDTQYF.

This chain links TRBV5-1 with TRBJ2-4, with TRBD2 matching over 11 bases. This CDR3 region has 17 residues. CDR1 SGHRS and CDR2 YFSETQ come from the germline V gene. V lost 4 bases and J lost 4; bases outside the gene matches: 10. CDR3 sequence reads: CASSLLIAGGRKNIQYF. CDR3 DNA: TGCGCCAGCAGCCTACTCATAGCGGGAGGGCGTAAAAACATTCAGTACTTC.

This clonotype was observed at least ten times. The chain couples TRBV27 to TRBJ1-3; D is uncertain. V lost 0 bases and J 6 bases, leaving 6 bases between the germline ends. The length of the CDR3 is 13 residues. Germline lookup yields CDR1 MNHEY and CDR2 SMNVEV (reference sequence). The CDR3 DNA sequence: TGTGCCAGCAGTTTATCGTCTTCAAACACCATATATTTT. This sequence encodes CASSLSSSNTIYF.

This clonotype was counted many times. The chain combines TRBV4-1 with TRBJ2-5; 8 bases are shared with TRBD2. With 0 bases clipped from V and 3 bases from J, the junction kept 3 bases outside the gene matches. The CDR3 runs to 15 residues. Germline CDR1 MGHRA, CDR2 YSYEKL. CDR3 protein: CASSQDLTSEETQYF. CDR3 in DNA: TGCGCCAGCAGCCAAGATCTGACTAGCGAAGAGACCCAGTACTTC.

The chain uses TRBV20-1 and TRBJ2-3; D unclear. The germline V gene has CDR1 DFQATT and CDR2 SNEGSKA (reference sequence). The CDR3 loop spans 14 amino acids. Trimming shortened V by 0 bases and J by 3 bases, and 10 bases separated the two germline ends. The DNA of the CDR3 is TGCAGTGCTAGAGACAGGATTGGTACAGATACGCAGTATTTT. It yields the protein CSARDRIGTDTQYF.

In this sample, this clonotype turned up many times. This chain joins TRBV28 and TRBJ2-2, with 11 bases identical to TRBD2. The germline CDR1 and CDR2 sequences are MDHEN and SYDVKM. The CDR3 contains 17 residues. Trimming cost V 9 bases and J 3 bases; bases outside gene matches: 12. The CDR3 region has the DNA TGTGCCAGTATTGTTCGGGGGACTAGCGGAGACACCGGGGAGCTGTTTTTT. Protein: CASIVRGTSGDTGELFF.

This rearrangement joins TRBV29-1 to TRBJ2-7; the D gene is possibly TRBD1 (6 bases). V lost 7 bases to trimming and J lost 6 bases, with 19 bases between them. This CDR3 is 13 amino acids long. Germline assignment: CDR1 SQVTM and CDR2 ANQGSEA. The CDR3 DNA reads TGCAGCGCTGGACAGACCGAACCGGGCGAGCAGTACTTC. It specifies CSAGQTEPGEQYF.

Remarks on this clonotype: A much larger clone is a single base away; this may be a read error. The DNA for the CDR3 is TGTGCCAGCAGAAAGGGGGACGGAAGCGCAGATACGCAGTATTTT. This translates into CASRKGDGSADTQYF. The rearrangement links TRBV6-1 to TRBJ2-3, with D perhaps TRBD1 (6 bases). The CDR3 consists of 15 residues. Deletions cut 6 bases from V and 4 bases from J, with 17 bases between. Germline lookup yields CDR1 MNHNS and CDR2 SASEGT.

This clonotype was observed a few times. The chain recombines TRBV10-3 with TRBJ2-7; D may be TRBD2 (7 bases). Trimming took off 8 bases at V and 2 bases at J, with 19 bases between the two ends. Germline V gene data show CDR1 as ENHRY and CDR2 as SYGVKD. The CDR3 extends over 15 amino acids. CDR3 nucleotide sequence: TGTGCCATCGACGCCCGAGGGGGAGGGACCTACGAGCAGTACTTC. Protein: CAIDARGGGTYEQYF.

The chain links TRBV6-4 to TRBJ1-5, with D possibly TRBD1 on 6 matching bases. V was cut by 2 bases and J by 3 bases, with 14 bases left in between. The CDR3 contains 16 residues. Germline V gene lookup returns CDR1 MRHNA and CDR2 SNTAGT. CDR3 residues: CASSDDPGGHNQPQHF. DNA for the CDR3: TGTGCCAGCAGTGACGACCCCGGGGGCCACAATCAGCCCCAGCATTTT.

The chain employs TRBV27 and TRBJ2-1; 7 bases are a match to TRBD2. In germline, CDR1 is MNHEY, CDR2 SMNVEV (reference sequence). The CDR3 is 15 residues long. Losses at the gene ends were 6 bases for V and 8 bases for J; bases not matched to a gene: 13. DNA of the CDR3: TGTGCCAGCAGCCATACTAGCGACCCGTCGGATGAGCAGTTCTTC. Protein product: CASSHTSDPSDEQFF.

CDR3 sequence (DNA): TGTGCCAGCAGCCCTAGGACAGTACGGGTCTCTAGGGATGAGCAGTTCTTC. This gives the protein CASSPRTVRVSRDEQFF. J is TRBJ2-1 and V is TRBV7-8, with D possibly being TRBD1 (6 bases). Deletions cut 5 bases from V and 8 bases from J, with 25 bases between. Germline CDR1 and CDR2: SGHVS and FQNEAQ. The CDR3 covers 17 residues. Full variable domain (outside the CDR3, taken from reference TRBV7-8 and TRBJ2-1): GAGVSQSPRYKVAKRGQDVALRCDPISGHVSLFWYQQALGQGPEFLTYFQNEAQLDKSGLPSDRFFAERPEGSVSTLKIQRTQQEDSAVYLCASSPRTVRVSRDEQFFGPGTRLTVL.

Many counts were recorded for this clonotype. V gene TRBV12-3 or TRBV12-4 combines with J gene TRBJ2-7; D is undetermined. Trimming pared 0 bases from V and 4 bases from J, leaving 10 bases between. The CDR3 runs 14 residues. The CDR3 here is CASSLALSKYEQYF. The DNA for the CDR3 is TGTGCCAGCAGTTTAGCGCTATCGAAATACGAGCAGTACTTC.

This clonotype has only a few counts. In DNA form, the CDR3 reads TGTGCCAGCAGTGAACGCGCGGGGGCGGTGGACAATCAGCCCCAGCATTTT. It is translated as CASSERAGAVDNQPQHF. The chain carries TRBV2 and TRBJ1-5; tentatively, D is TRBD1 (6 bases). CDR1 is SNHLY, CDR2 FYNNEI, per germline. The V and J ends lost 2 bases and 3 bases respectively, with 17 bases between them. This CDR3 contains 17 residues.

The chain has TRBV3-1 and TRBJ2-7, with 7 bases that match TRBD1. The CDR3 covers 15 residues. Germline loops: CDR1 LGHDT, CDR2 YNNKEL (reference sequence). V lost 4 bases, J lost 4 bases, and 10 bases stayed unmatched. The CDR3 sequence is CASSPFKGANYEQYF. The CDR3 bases are TGTGCCAGCAGCCCATTTAAGGGGGCGAATTACGAGCAGTACTTC.

The CDR3 nucleotides are TGTGCCAGCAACCGAGCTAACTATGGCTACACCTTC. Translation: CASNRANYGYTF. This chain uses TRBV6-6 with TRBJ1-2; D gene unclear. This CDR3 is built from 12 residues. V lost 7 bases to trimming and J lost 0 bases, with 6 bases between them. The germline V gene has CDR1 MNHNY and CDR2 SVGAGI (reference sequence).

This clonotype came up a few times. The gene calls are TRBV5-1 and TRBJ2-3; perhaps TRBD2 as D (6 bases). Germline lookup yields CDR1 SGHRS and CDR2 YFSETQ. The CDR3 is made up of 16 amino acids. Deletions cut 0 bases from V and 2 bases from J, with 13 bases between. DNA of the CDR3: TGCGCCAGCAGCTTGGGAGAGGCGGGGATCACAGATACGCAGTATTTT. Translated, it gives CASSLGEAGITDTQYF.

This clonotype was detected many times. This chain uses TRBV5-1 with TRBJ2-3, with D unresolved. The CDR3 extends over 15 amino acids. Germline assignment: CDR1 SGHRS and CDR2 YFSETQ. Trimming left V 2 bases short and J 2 bases short, with 12 bases between. CDR3 region: CASSFGSLYTDTQYF. The CDR3 DNA sequence: TGCGCCAGCAGCTTTGGTTCACTATACACAGATACGCAGTATTTT.

This clonotype was detected many times. The rearrangement links TRBV7-6 to TRBJ2-5; 7 nucleotides line up with TRBD2. The V gene's germline CDR1 is SGHVS and CDR2 FNYEAQ. The CDR3 is made up of 13 amino acids. The V segment lost 7 bases and the J segment 4 bases; nucleotides outside the gene matches: 6. The CDR3: CASNLGRGETQYF. DNA of the CDR3: TGTGCCAGCAATCTAGGGAGGGGAGAGACCCAGTACTTC.

This clonotype has more than one count but fewer than ten. The genes are TRBV12-3 or TRBV12-4 and TRBJ2-5; D is possibly TRBD2 (6 bases). This CDR3 comprises 14 residues. V shed 6 bases and J shed 4 bases, with 15 bases lying between them. The CDR3 DNA reads as TGTGCCAGCAGCATGACACTGGGGGGAGAGACCCAGTACTTC. Protein sequence: CASSMTLGGETQYF.

Comment on this clonotype: Since a much larger clone is just one base distant, this may be a read error. The chain couples TRBV28 to TRBJ2-7, with a tentative D call TRBD1 (6 bases). Germline V gives CDR1 MDHEN, CDR2 SYDVKM. This CDR3 contains 13 residues. The CDR3 coding sequence is TGTGCCAGCATCCATCGGGACACCTACGAGCTGTACTTC. Protein: CASIHRDTYELYF.

This clonotype was counted between two and nine times. V and J are TRBV7-9 and TRBJ2-7; D ambiguous. This CDR3 is built from 15 residues. Trimming shortened V by 2 bases and J by 3 bases, and 14 bases separated the two germline ends. Looked up from germline, CDR1 is SEHNR and CDR2 is FQNEAQ (reference sequence). The CDR3: CASSLTASAIYEQYF. The CDR3 DNA reads as TGTGCCAGCAGCTTAACCGCAAGCGCGATCTACGAGCAGTACTTC.

This clonotype occurred many times. The chain recombines TRBV29-1 with TRBJ1-3, with 9 bases aligning to TRBD1. Germline values: CDR1 SQVTM, CDR2 ANQGSEA. V lost 4 bases, J lost 7 bases, and 14 bases stayed unmatched. CDR3 length: 16 residues. CDR3 amino acids: CSVGGAGTGLLNTIYF. As DNA, the CDR3 is TGCAGCGTTGGAGGAGCCGGGACAGGGTTGTTGAACACCATATATTTT.

The chain uses TRBV5-1 and TRBJ1-2; 7 nucleotides align to TRBD1. Trimming took 4 bases from V and 6 from J; bases not matched to a gene: 6. Germline CDR1 reads SGHRS; CDR2 reads YFSETQ. The CDR3 sequence is 13 residues long. Here the CDR3 DNA reads TGCGCCAGCAGCCTGGGGGACAGAGATGGCTACACCTTC. Encoded protein: CASSLGDRDGYTF.